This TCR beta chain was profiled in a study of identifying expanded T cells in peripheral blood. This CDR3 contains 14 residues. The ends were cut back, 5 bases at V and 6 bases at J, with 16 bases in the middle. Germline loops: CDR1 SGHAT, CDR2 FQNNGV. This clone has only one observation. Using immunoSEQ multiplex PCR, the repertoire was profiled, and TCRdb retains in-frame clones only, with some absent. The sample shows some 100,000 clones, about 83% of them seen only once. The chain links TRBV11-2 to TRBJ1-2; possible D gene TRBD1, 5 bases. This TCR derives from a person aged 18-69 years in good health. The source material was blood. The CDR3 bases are TGTGCCAGCAGCCAGAGAACCCCGGGACATGGCTACACCTTC. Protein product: CASSQRTPGHGYTF.